The rows below give T cell receptor beta chains drawn from one sample of a study of beta chain features in type 1 diabetes. The table came from immunoSEQ multiplex PCR; TCRdb's copy has only in-frame clones and leaves some out. This repertoire shows 200,000 to 250,000 clones, approximately 11% found once; its top ten account for approximately 1.3%. The sample was central memory CD4+ T cells from blood. The origin of the receptors is a man between 18 and 29 years old in good health. CDR3s include the opening cysteine and the closing phenylalanine or tryptophan. The D gene is left open where the match is weak. Size tells how often a clone was seen (once, few, many) or the class of an expanded clone, and some rows leave it out.

DNA,CDR3,V,size,J,D
TGTGCCAGCAGTCGAAACCTAGCGGGAGGCTCAGCTGAGCAGTTCTTC,CASSRNLAGGSAEQFF,TRBV2,few,TRBJ2-1,TRBD2
TGTGCCAGCAGCCATCCGGCCATAGGGGCCAATGAGCAGTTCTTC,CASSHPAIGANEQFF,TRBV14,few,TRBJ2-1,.
TGTGCCTGGAGTGAGGGACTAGCGGGAGCCGGGGAGCTGTTTTTT,CAWSEGLAGAGELFF,TRBV30,few,TRBJ2-2,TRBD2
TGTGCCAGCAGCGGTAGCCTCTCGAACACCGGGGAGCTGTTTTTT,CASSGSLSNTGELFF,TRBV7-9,.,TRBJ2-2,.
TGTGCCAGCAGCTTAGAGGGGGGAAAGACCCAGTACTTC,CASSLEGGKTQYF,TRBV5-4,few,TRBJ2-5,.
TGCGCCAGCAGCTTGGGAAGTAGCCAGCCCCAGCATTTT,CASSLGSSQPQHF,TRBV5-1,few,TRBJ1-5,.
TGTGCCAGCAGTGAGTCTGGTACAGATACGCAGTATTTT,CASSESGTDTQYF,TRBV2,.,TRBJ2-3,.
TGTGCCTGGAGTAGGATAGCATCCAATGAGCAGTTCTTC,CAWSRIASNEQFF,TRBV30,few,TRBJ2-1,.
TGTGCCAGCAGCCAGGGACAGAGCTACGGCGAGCAGTACTTC,CASSQGQSYGEQYF,TRBV7-2,few,TRBJ2-7,TRBD1
TGTGCCAGCAGCTTCAACGCCGGGACTAGCGGCAACAATGAGCAGTTCTTC,CASSFNAGTSGNNEQFF,TRBV7-3,.,TRBJ2-1,TRBD2
TGTGCCAGCAGCTTAGCTCCGCCTAACTACGAGCAGTACTTC,CASSLAPPNYEQYF,TRBV7-8,few,TRBJ2-7,.
TGCGCCAGCAGCCAGATCTCCCGTGGGATCAATCAGCCCCAGCATTTT,CASSQISRGINQPQHF,TRBV4-1,.,TRBJ1-5,.
TGCGCCAGCAGCTTAATACAGGGAGCCAAAAACATTCAGTACTTC,CASSLIQGAKNIQYF,TRBV5-1,.,TRBJ2-4,.
TGTGCCATCAGTCGCAACAAGGACGGGCAAGAGACCCAGTACTTC,CAISRNKDGQETQYF,TRBV10-3,.,TRBJ2-5,.
TGTGCCAGCAGCGTTCCAGCGGGAGGGTGGAATGAGCAGTTCTTC,CASSVPAGGWNEQFF,TRBV9,.,TRBJ2-1,TRBD2
TGTGCCAGCAGGTCGGAGGGAGGATTAGGGGAGCAGTACTTC,CASRSEGGLGEQYF,TRBV7-2,.,TRBJ2-7,.
TGTGCCAGCAGTGAACGAGGTGGCTCAGGCAATCAGCCCCAGCATTTT,CASSERGGSGNQPQHF,TRBV6-1,few,TRBJ1-5,.
TGTGCCAGCAGCCCGGGCACGGCAGGGGGAGGCTACACCTTC,CASSPGTAGGGYTF,TRBV7-2,few,TRBJ1-2,TRBD1
TGTGCCAGCAGCTTAGGGACGGGCCGGGAGCAGTACTTC,CASSLGTGREQYF,TRBV7-2,few,TRBJ2-7,.
TGTGCCTGGAGTTTGAAGGGCGGGTACTACGAGCAGTACTTC,CAWSLKGGYYEQYF,TRBV30,few,TRBJ2-7,.
TGCGCCAGCAGCCAAGGGCCAGAAGAGACCCAGTACTTC,CASSQGPEETQYF,TRBV4-3,.,TRBJ2-5,.
TGTGCCAGCAGCCATTTGGAGGGGCCGGACACAGATACGCAGTATTTT,CASSHLEGPDTDTQYF,TRBV5-4,.,TRBJ2-3,.
TGCAGCGTCGCGGGACAGACCAACACTGAAGCTTTCTTT,CSVAGQTNTEAFF,TRBV29-1,.,TRBJ1-1,TRBD1
TGCGCCAGCAGCCAAGGTATACTAGGACCCTACGAGCAGTACTTC,CASSQGILGPYEQYF,TRBV4-1,few,TRBJ2-7,.
TGCGCCAGCAGCCCCGGGACGGGAGGCTACACCTTC,CASSPGTGGYTF,TRBV5-1,.,TRBJ1-2,.
TGTGCCAGCTCACCCTCCGGGTCTCTATACGAGCAGTACTTC,CASSPSGSLYEQYF,TRBV18,.,TRBJ2-7,.
TGTGCCAGTAGTATACGCCGTACAGATACGCAGTATTTT,CASSIRRTDTQYF,TRBV19,.,TRBJ2-3,.
TGTGCCAGCAGCGCCGGACAGGGGGCGCGGGAGACCCAGTACTTC,CASSAGQGARETQYF,TRBV7-2,few,TRBJ2-5,TRBD1
TGCGCCAGCAGCTTGGAGAGAGGGAAGACTGAAGCTTTCTTT,CASSLERGKTEAFF,TRBV5-1,few,TRBJ1-1,.
TGCGCCAGCTGTACTAGCGGGAGAGGCAATGAGCAGTTCTTC,CASCTSGRGNEQFF,TRBV10-2,.,TRBJ2-1,TRBD2
TGTGCCGGCCTTCGGACAGGGGCCTACGAGCAGTACTTC,CAGLRTGAYEQYF,TRBV30,.,TRBJ2-7,TRBD1
TGTGCCAGCAGCCAACTTTCGGACAGGGGGGCACACAATGAGCAGTTCTTC,CASSQLSDRGAHNEQFF,TRBV14,few,TRBJ2-1,TRBD1
TGTGCCAGCAGCCTCATATTCGGACAGGGCTACGAGCAGTACTTC,CASSLIFGQGYEQYF,TRBV5-6,.,TRBJ2-7,TRBD1
TGTGCCAGCAGCCCCGGACTGGCGGGATCGCCCCAGCATTTT,CASSPGLAGSPQHF,TRBV9,.,TRBJ1-5,.
TGTGCCAGCAGCTCAACGGGATACACTGAAGCTTTCTTT,CASSSTGYTEAFF,TRBV6-5,.,TRBJ1-1,.
TGCGCCAGCAGCGCACGACTGAGTAGCGGGACATCCCACACCGGGGAGCTGTTTTTT,CASSARLSSGTSHTGELFF,TRBV4-3,many,TRBJ2-2,TRBD2
TGTGCCACCATCGAGGAGGCAAAAGGCTACACCTTC,CATIEEAKGYTF,TRBV28,few,TRBJ1-2,.
TGTGCCAGCAGCTATCAGGCCCGCTCCTACAATGAGCAGTTCTTC,CASSYQARSYNEQFF,TRBV2,.,TRBJ2-1,.
TGTGCCAGCAGGCGACAGGGTGGGTCAGATACGCAGTATTTT,CASRRQGGSDTQYF,TRBV6-5,.,TRBJ2-3,TRBD1
TGCGCCAGCAGCCAGAGGGCTATTAGCACAGATACGCAGTATTTT,CASSQRAISTDTQYF,TRBV4-3,few,TRBJ2-3,.